These 26 T cell receptor beta chains share one sample of origin, sequenced in a study of CD8 T cells in ankylosing spondylitis. Study-wide results and caveats: Within ankylosing spondylitis blood, a TCR beta motif made up of seven to nine highly homologous variants appeared to be characteristic.

TCRdb redid the calling of the 5' RACE reads with MiXCR, one entry per CDR3 protein. This repertoire shows some 840,000 distinct CDR3 sequences, 10% to 15% found once; its top ten account for approximately 0.51%. Their specific antigens are unknown. The specimen was blood, either unsorted or a sorted T cell fraction (not recorded which). All receptors come from a male donor with ankylosing spondylitis.

The V call is TRBV7-2, the J call TRBJ2-7, with 8 bases lining up with TRBD1. V lost 5 bases and J lost 0; bases outside the gene matches: 6. The CDR3 runs to 15 residues. Germline assignment: CDR1 SGHTA and CDR2 FQGNSA. For the CDR3, the DNA is TGTGCCAGCAGCAAGACAGGGGACAGCTCCTACGAGCAGTACTTC. Its protein is CASSKTGDSSYEQYF.

Only a few counts were recorded for this clonotype. The CDR3 sequence: CASSLMAGVDEQYF. The DNA of the CDR3 is TGCGCCAGCAGCTTGATGGCAGGGGTTGACGAGCAGTACTTC. This rearrangement joins TRBV5-1 to TRBJ2-7; weak D call: TRBD1 (6 bases). The V end lost 1 base, the J end lost 5 bases, and 13 bases lay between the germline ends. Germline V gene data show CDR1 as SGHRS and CDR2 as YFSETQ. The CDR3 has 14 amino acids.

This clonotype was seen many times. V is TRBV27 and J is TRBJ2-1; a possible D gene is TRBD2 (6 bases). The CDR3 spans 15 residues. Germline assignment: CDR1 MNHEY and CDR2 SMNVEV (reference sequence). V was trimmed by 4 bases and J by 5 bases, leaving 15 bases between them. DNA for the CDR3: TGTGCCAGCAGTTCCGAGGGACTCCCCGACAATGAGCAGTTCTTC. Translating it yields CASSSEGLPDNEQFF.

In its sample, this clonotype was seen many times. The CDR3 region has the DNA TGCAGTGCTAGAGCACAGGCCCCAACCTACGAGCAGTACTTC. Amino acid sequence: CSARAQAPTYEQYF. The chain has TRBV20-1 and TRBJ2-7, with a weak D call TRBD1 (5 bases). This CDR3 contains 14 residues. CDR1 DFQATT and CDR2 SNEGSKA come from the germline V gene (reference sequence). Deletions cut 1 base from V and 2 bases from J, with 12 bases between.

The genes are TRBV12-3 or TRBV12-4 and TRBJ2-7; the match to TRBD2 covers 7 bases. V lost 6 bases and J lost 1; bases outside the gene matches: 9. This CDR3 has 15 amino acids. The CDR3, as DNA: TGTGCCAGCAGGATGGGAGGGCAGGGATCCTACGAGCAGTACTTC. This gives the protein CASRMGGQGSYEQYF.

This clonotype was recorded many times. The J gene is TRBJ2-7, the V gene TRBV5-1; 7 positions match TRBD1. Germline values: CDR1 SGHRS, CDR2 YFSETQ. The V segment lost 4 bases and the J segment 2 bases; nucleotides outside the gene matches: 9. The CDR3 totals 15 residues. In DNA, the CDR3 is TGCGCCAGCAGCCGCCTTCCGGGACAGACCTACGAGCAGTACTTC. Its translation: CASSRLPGQTYEQYF.

In this sample, this clonotype turned up many times. This chain connects TRBV7-2 to TRBJ1-2; D is unresolved. Trimming stripped 1 base from V and 3 bases from J, with 9 bases between. The CDR3 consists of 14 residues. Germline V lookup: CDR1 SGHTA, CDR2 FQGNSA. CDR3 nucleotides: TGTGCCAGCAGCTTAGGATGGGCGGACTATGGCTACACCTTC. As protein: CASSLGWADYGYTF.

V usage is TRBV25-1 and J usage is TRBJ2-5; D remains unclear. CDR1 is MGHDK and CDR2 is SYGVNS in the germline V gene. V lost 3 bases, J lost 2 bases, and 13 bases lay in between. The CDR3 has 15 residues. The CDR3 reads CASSETPPAQETQYF. The CDR3 DNA is TGTGCCAGCAGTGAGACCCCCCCAGCTCAAGAGACCCAGTACTTC.

Many counts were recorded for this clonotype. The rearrangement joins TRBV13 to TRBJ1-1; 7 nucleotides align to TRBD1. Losses at the gene ends were 1 base for V and 3 bases for J; bases not matched to a gene: 8. Germline loops: CDR1 PRHDT, CDR2 FYEKMQ (reference sequence). CDR3 length: 16 amino acids. The DNA of the CDR3 is TGTGCCAGCAGCTTAGAGTTGAGACAGGGTCACACTGAAGCTTTCTTT. It is translated as CASSLELRQGHTEAFF.

This clonotype was observed a handful of times. This chain uses TRBV28 with TRBJ1-2; 7 nucleotides align to TRBD1. The J segment lost 1 base and the V segment lost 6 bases, leaving 11 bases of the junction unmatched. This CDR3 has 16 residues. The germline V gene encodes CDR1 MDHEN and CDR2 SYDVKM. CDR3 residues: CASSLTWTGDNYGYTF. CDR3 DNA: TGTGCCAGCAGCCTAACTTGGACAGGTGATAACTATGGCTACACCTTC.

The V gene is TRBV7-8, the J gene TRBJ1-2; 8 nucleotides match TRBD1. This CDR3 region has 14 residues. Germline V gives CDR1 SGHVS, CDR2 FQNEAQ. The V and J ends lost 5 bases and 5 bases, in that order; junction bases with no gene match: 7. The CDR3 DNA reads as TGTGCCAGCAGCGCGGACAGGGAGTTATATGGCTACACCTTC. This sequence encodes CASSADRELYGYTF. Full variable domain (rest looked up from reference TRBV7-8 and TRBJ1-2): GAGVSQSPRYKVAKRGQDVALRCDPISGHVSLFWYQQALGQGPEFLTYFQNEAQLDKSGLPSDRFFAERPEGSVSTLKIQRTQQEDSAVYLCASSADRELYGYTFGSGTRLTVV.

This clonotype was seen a few times. The chain links TRBV6-2 or TRBV6-3 to TRBJ1-5, with D unclear. Trimming shortened V by 6 bases and J by 4 bases, and 7 bases separated the two germline ends. The germline gives CDR1 MNHEY, CDR2 SVGEGT. The CDR3 runs 12 residues. DNA of the CDR3: TGTGCCAGCAGAGACCCGAATCAGCCCCAGCATTTT. Amino acid sequence: CASRDPNQPQHF.

This clonotype was recorded a few times. The CDR3 spells CASSPVGSTDTQYF. CDR3 nucleotide sequence: TGTGCCAGCTCACCAGTCGGAAGCACAGATACGCAGTATTTT. The chain couples TRBV18 to TRBJ2-3; D call uncertain. Looked up from germline, CDR1 is KGHSH and CDR2 is LQKENI. The V end was cut by 2 bases, the J end by 0 bases, with 6 bases between. This CDR3 has 14 amino acids.

There are a few counts of this clonotype. The rearrangement links TRBV29-1 to TRBJ1-2; 7 nucleotides match TRBD1. Germline V gene lookup returns CDR1 SQVTM and CDR2 ANQGSEA. The CDR3 has 13 residues. Trimming at V came to 6 bases and at J to 4 bases, leaving 8 bases not matched to a gene. The CDR3 loop is CSVTFDRVYGYTF. The CDR3, as DNA: TGCAGCGTCACTTTCGACAGGGTCTATGGCTACACCTTC.

In its sample, this clonotype was seen once. The chain combines TRBV15 with TRBJ2-2; a possible D gene is TRBD2 (6 bases). The CDR3 totals 16 residues. The V gene's germline CDR1 is LNHNV and CDR2 YYDKDF (reference sequence). V gave up 3 bases and J gave up 1 base, with 12 bases separating them. Here the CDR3 reads CATSRHAGGNTGELFF. The CDR3 coding sequence is TGTGCCACCAGCAGGCACGCCGGGGGGAACACCGGGGAGCTGTTTTTT.

This clonotype was recorded a few times. The chain employs TRBV12-5 and TRBJ1-1, with D possibly matching TRBD1 (5 bases). The CDR3 length is 13 residues. CDR1 and CDR2 from the germline V gene are LGHNT and FRNRAP. V was shortened by 6 bases and J by 1 base, with 9 bases between the two germline ends. CDR3 DNA: TGTGCTAGTGGCCTGACAGAGAACACTGAAGCTTTCTTT. Translating it yields CASGLTENTEAFF.

The J gene is TRBJ2-2, the V gene TRBV21-1. TRBV21-1 is labeled a pseudogene. This CDR3 comprises 16 residues. CDR3 coding DNA: TGTGCCGGCAGCAAACCGACTATCCAGGACACCGGGGAGCTGTTTTTT. Protein product: CAGSKPTIQDTGELFF.

The rearrangement uses TRBV20-1 and TRBJ2-1; TRBD1 matches at 8 bases. Germline CDR1 and CDR2: DFQATT and SNEGSKA (reference sequence). V was pared by 6 bases and J by 2 bases, with 9 bases of the junction left unmatched. The CDR3 covers 15 residues. The CDR3 DNA sequence: TGCAGTGCCGCCGGACAGGGTGCTCCCTACAATGAGCAGTTCTTC. It is translated as CSAAGQGAPYNEQFF.

CDR3 loop: CASSLSRVSYEQYF. CDR3 bases: TGTGCCAGCAGTTTATCCAGGGTCTCCTACGAGCAGTACTTC. The V and J genes are TRBV28 and TRBJ2-7; weak D call: TRBD1 (5 bases). This CDR3 comprises 14 residues. Germline CDR1 MDHEN, CDR2 SYDVKM. V lost 1 base to trimming and J lost 0 bases, with 7 bases between them.

V and J are TRBV11-2 and TRBJ2-7; 7 bases match TRBD1. CDR3 length: 15 amino acids. The V segment lost 1 base and the J segment 2 bases; nucleotides outside the gene matches: 5. The germline CDR1 and CDR2 sequences are SGHAT and FQNNGV. The CDR3, as DNA: TGTGCCAGCAGCTTAGTCTACAGGGGACCCTACGAGCAGTACTTC. The encoded protein is CASSLVYRGPYEQYF.

The sample holds a few counts of this clonotype. The chain uses TRBV27 and TRBJ2-1; TRBD2 is a possible D gene (6 bases). Germline CDR1 and CDR2: MNHEY and SMNVEV (reference sequence). CDR3 size: 18 residues. Deletions cut 5 bases from V and 5 bases from J, with 25 bases between. The chain's CDR3 is CASSPAGERVGRNNEQFF. The DNA for the CDR3 is TGTGCCAGCAGTCCCGCGGGCGAGCGGGTGGGGAGGAACAATGAGCAGTTCTTC.

This clonotype has more than one count but fewer than ten. The genes are TRBV10-3 and TRBJ1-4, with 7 bases matching TRBD1. The CDR3 has 15 amino acids. The germline CDR1 and CDR2 sequences are ENHRY and SYGVKD. With V trimmed by 3 bases and J by 7 bases, 8 bases remained unmatched. CDR3: CAISEFWTGSEKLFF. The CDR3 DNA reads as TGTGCCATCAGTGAATTTTGGACAGGCAGTGAAAAACTGTTTTTT.

The chain carries TRBV20-1 and TRBJ2-7; 9 positions agree with TRBD1. V lost 0 bases, J lost 5 bases, and 2 bases stayed unmatched. The CDR3 has 13 residues. Germline V gives CDR1 DFQATT, CDR2 SNEGSKA (reference sequence). CDR3 nucleotide sequence: TGCAGTGCTAGAGAGGACAGGGGAAACGAGCAGTACTTC. Translation gives CSAREDRGNEQYF.

This clonotype was observed a few times. The CDR3 sequence: CASSSPQLGELFF. Here the CDR3 DNA reads TGTGCCAGCAGTTCCCCACAGCTCGGGGAGCTGTTTTTT. The V call is TRBV28, the J call TRBJ2-2; D unresolved. V was clipped by 4 bases and J by 7 bases, with 10 bases between them. Germline V lookup: CDR1 MDHEN, CDR2 SYDVKM. CDR3 length equals 13 residues.

In its sample, this clonotype was seen many times. V gene TRBV4-3 combines with J gene TRBJ1-2; no clear D gene. The CDR3 totals 13 residues. Trimming shortened V by 2 bases and J by 8 bases, and 12 bases separated the two germline ends. CDR1 and CDR2 (germline): LGHNA, YSLEER. The CDR3 spells CASSQSRFTGYTF. In DNA, the CDR3 is TGCGCCAGCAGCCAATCCAGGTTCACCGGCTACACCTTC.

The chain joins TRBV18 to TRBJ2-7, with a tentative D call TRBD2 (6 bases). CDR1 is KGHSH and CDR2 is LQKENI in the germline V gene. The CDR3 length is 14 residues. The V end was cut by 4 bases, the J end by 5 bases, with 15 bases between. The DNA of the CDR3 is TGTGCCAGCTCACTAAGTCCCTGGGGGGACGAGCAGTACTTC. Translation gives CASSLSPWGDEQYF.